These 18 T cell receptor beta chains came from one sample sequenced in a study of blood T cell repertoires in COVID-19. Libraries were prepared by immunoSEQ multiplex PCR; TCRdb keeps only in-frame clonotypes and omits some of them. Among under 300,000 clones listed, 88% were seen once. Sequenced: PBMCs or T cells enriched from blood (not recorded which). Receptors originate from a woman in her twenties or thirties who had recovered from COVID-19.

V and J are TRBV28 and TRBJ2-1, with TRBD2 matching over 8 bases. After removal of 8 bases from V and 4 bases from J, the junction contained 7 bases not matched to a gene. This CDR3 is 14 amino acids long. CDR1 and CDR2 from the germline V gene are MDHEN and SYDVKM. The CDR3 loop is CASVLAGGYNEQFF. The CDR3 region has the DNA TGTGCCAGCGTTTTGGCGGGAGGATACAATGAGCAGTTCTTC.

This clone has just one count. The gene calls are TRBV9 and TRBJ2-7; TRBD1 matches at 8 bases. Germline CDR1 and CDR2: SGDLS and YYNGEE. The V segment lost 0 bases and the J segment 10 bases; nucleotides outside the gene matches: 12. The CDR3 loop spans 15 amino acids. The CDR3 DNA sequence: TGTGCCAGCAGCGTAGCAGCCACGGGACAGGCGAATCAGTACTTC. Amino acids: CASSVAATGQANQYF.

The chain joins TRBV28 to TRBJ2-2; 8 nucleotides match TRBD2. The germline V gene has CDR1 MDHEN and CDR2 SYDVKM. Germline trimming cut 6 bases from V and 0 bases from J; bases unmatched to any gene: 6. The CDR3 consists of 16 residues. The DNA for the CDR3 is TGTGCCAGCAGACGGATACTAGCGGCGAACACCGGGGAGCTGTTTTTT. Protein product: CASRRILAANTGELFF.

The chain is built from TRBV5-5 and TRBJ2-4; 7 nucleotides match TRBD1. V shed 4 bases, J shed 0 bases, and the junction held 13 bases outside the gene matches. Germline V gene lookup returns CDR1 SGHKS and CDR2 YYEKEE (reference sequence). This CDR3 spans 18 amino acids. The CDR3 bases are TGTGCCAGCAGCCGACAGGGTTTGGATCTGTTAGCCAAAAACATTCAGTACTTC. Its protein product is CASSRQGLDLLAKNIQYF.

This clone has a single count. The chain has TRBV20-1 and TRBJ1-6; a possible D gene is TRBD1 (5 bases). CDR3 length equals 15 residues. The germline V gene has CDR1 DFQATT and CDR2 SNEGSKA (reference sequence). The V end lost 3 bases, the J end lost 7 bases, and 16 bases lay between the germline ends. Here the CDR3 DNA reads TGCAGTGCTAGTTCAGCCGGGAGGGGCAATTCACCCCTCCACTTT. Translation: CSASSAGRGNSPLHF.

V gene TRBV30 combines with J gene TRBJ1-1, with 7 nucleotides matching TRBD1. The CDR3 has 14 residues. In germline, CDR1 is GTSNPN, CDR2 SVGIG (reference sequence). V shed 8 bases, J shed 1 base, and the junction held 10 bases outside the gene matches. The CDR3 loop reads CAATGVRGNTEAFF. CDR3 nucleotide sequence: TGTGCCGCCACAGGGGTAAGGGGGAACACTGAAGCTTTCTTT.

The chain combines TRBV6-5 with TRBJ2-7, with 8 bases identical to TRBD1. The CDR3 has 14 amino acids. The V and J ends lost 5 bases and 5 bases, in that order; junction bases with no gene match: 8. Looked up from germline, CDR1 is MNHEY and CDR2 is SVGAGI. CDR3 DNA sequence: TGTGCCAGCAGTAGCAACGGACAGGGCCACGAGCAGTACTTC. It specifies CASSSNGQGHEQYF.

The CDR3 loop is CASSDSPGGEDTQYF. DNA for the CDR3: TGTGCCAGCAGTGACTCCCCAGGGGGAGAAGATACGCAGTATTTT. The chain is built from TRBV6-4 and TRBJ2-3; TRBD1 matches at 7 bases. Germline V lookup: CDR1 MRHNA, CDR2 SNTAGT. The CDR3 loop spans 15 amino acids. V lost 0 bases, J lost 5 bases, and 5 bases stayed unmatched.

This clone was seen only once. This chain links TRBV5-1 with TRBJ1-2; D gene uncertain. The CDR3 totals 14 residues. CDR1 is SGHRS and CDR2 is YFSETQ in the germline V gene. Trimming took 3 bases from V and 2 from J, leaving 11 bases between them. Written as DNA, the CDR3 is TGCGCCAGCAGCTGGAGTGACGGCAACTATGGCTACACCTTC. As protein: CASSWSDGNYGYTF.

The count of this clone is one. The chain links TRBV7-9 to TRBJ1-1, with 11 bases matching TRBD1. The germline gives CDR1 SEHNR, CDR2 FQNEAQ (reference sequence). The CDR3 length is 13 residues. V was pared by 1 base and J by 10 bases, with 2 bases of the junction left unmatched. CDR3 protein: CASSLGTGGVAFF. DNA of the CDR3: TGTGCCAGCAGCTTAGGGACAGGGGGCGTAGCTTTCTTT.

This chain uses TRBV12-5 with TRBJ1-2, with D perhaps matching TRBD1 (6 bases). Germline CDR1 and CDR2: LGHNT and FRNRAP. The CDR3 consists of 15 residues. V shed 0 bases and J shed 7 bases, with 15 bases lying between them. The CDR3 DNA reads TGTGCTAGTGGTTTGGTACCATCCAGGGGTGGTGGCTACACCTTC. Protein: CASGLVPSRGGGYTF.

The CDR3 is CASSISIGRGLVDYGYTF. CDR3 nucleotide sequence: TGTGCCAGTAGTATCTCTATCGGCAGGGGGTTGGTTGACTATGGCTACACCTTC. The rearrangement joins TRBV19 to TRBJ1-2, with TRBD1 identical over 7 bases. The germline CDR1 and CDR2 sequences are LNHDA and SQIVND (reference sequence). V lost 3 bases and J lost 3; bases outside the gene matches: 16. The CDR3 sequence is 18 residues long.

CDR3 sequence reads: CASSTGSRQPQHF. CDR3 DNA: TGTGCCAGCAGCACAGGTTCGCGCCAGCCCCAGCATTTT. The chain joins TRBV12-3 or TRBV12-4 to TRBJ1-5, with D possibly being TRBD1 (5 bases). The CDR3 spans 13 residues. V was shortened by 6 bases and J by 7 bases, with 13 bases between the two germline ends.

The CDR3 DNA follows: TGTGCCAGCAGTTTTCCGGAAACTAGCGGGAGGCGCATTGACAATGAGCAGTTCTTC. Protein: CASSFPETSGRRIDNEQFF. The chain carries TRBV28 and TRBJ2-1; 12 nucleotides agree with TRBD2. The V and J ends lost 3 bases and 5 bases, in that order; junction bases with no gene match: 14. The CDR3 covers 19 residues. The germline V gene has CDR1 MDHEN and CDR2 SYDVKM.

This clone was detected once. The rearrangement links TRBV7-2 to TRBJ2-2; D ambiguous. Germline V CDR1 and CDR2: SGHTA, FQGNSA. V was shortened by 7 bases and J by 2 bases, with 14 bases between the two germline ends. The CDR3 sequence is 15 residues long. The CDR3 sequence is CASTLVPRNTGELFF. CDR3 in DNA: TGTGCCAGCACCCTAGTCCCAAGAAACACCGGGGAGCTGTTTTTT.

The gene calls are TRBV19 and TRBJ2-7, with D maybe TRBD2 (6 bases). The CDR3 is 13 amino acids. V lost 7 bases and J lost 6, with 16 bases in between. Per germline, CDR1 LNHDA and CDR2 SQIVND (reference sequence). CDR3 region: CASTLGGSGEQYF. DNA of the CDR3: TGTGCCAGTACCCTGGGAGGATCGGGCGAGCAGTACTTC.

V and J are TRBV5-4 and TRBJ1-2, with TRBD1 matching 8 bases. The V segment lost 3 bases and the J segment 6 bases; nucleotides outside the gene matches: 7. Germline V lookup: CDR1 SGHNT, CDR2 YYREEE (reference sequence). CDR3 length equals 14 residues. The CDR3 DNA reads TGTGCCAGCAGCTGGGTGACAGGGGAGGATGGCTACACCTTC. It codes for CASSWVTGEDGYTF. The full variable domain, in which reference TRBV5-4 and TRBJ1-2 provide the parts outside the CDR3, is ETGVTQSPTHLIKTRGQQVTLRCSSQSGHNTVSWYQQALGQGPQFIFQYYREEENGRGNFPPRFSGLQFPNYSSELNVNALELDDSALYLCASSWVTGEDGYTFGSGTRLTVV.

V and J are TRBV7-8 and TRBJ2-3, with 10 bases lining up with TRBD1. V gave up 6 bases and J gave up 6 bases; unmatched junction bases: 12. Germline CDR1 SGHVS, CDR2 FQNEAQ. CDR3 size: 16 residues. The CDR3 region has the DNA TGTGCCAGCAGTCCCCCGACAGGGGGCAGGGCTGATACGCAGTATTTT. Translation gives CASSPPTGGRADTQYF.